A selection of T cell receptor beta chains follows, all from one sample in a study of T cell responses to AZD1222 COVID-19 vaccine. The method was immunoSEQ multiplex PCR; TCRdb's version includes in-frame clones alone and lacks a portion of them. The sample carries some 86,000 clones, 80% recorded once. Sequenced here: peripheral blood, sampled on day 0 of AZD1222 vaccination. Every receptor here comes from an adult in good health. Each CDR3 is given with its conserved first and last residue. Fields, in order: V gene, CDR3 length, CDR3 protein.

v_gene: TRBV27; len: 11; CDR3aa: CASSRGDEQFF
v_gene: TRBV29-1; len: 14; CDR3aa: CSAPMGQINNEQFF
v_gene: TRBV11-2; len: 13; CDR3aa: CASSLRGTGELFF
v_gene: TRBV2; len: 14; CDR3aa: CASTRQGTSTEAFF
v_gene: TRBV6-5; len: 13; CDR3aa: CASSPDGVYGYTF
v_gene: TRBV19; len: 15; CDR3aa: CASSIGDRVDNEQFF
v_gene: TRBV6-5; len: 14; CDR3aa: CASSSFSATYEQYF
v_gene: TRBV18; len: 15; CDR3aa: CASSPTSGDTGELFF
v_gene: TRBV6-5; len: 11; CDR3aa: CASSSQETQYF
v_gene: TRBV12-3/TRBV12-4; len: 13; CDR3aa: CASSLGHTDTQYF
v_gene: TRBV5-4; len: 15; CDR3aa: CASSLTQGGANVLTF
v_gene: TRBV5-1; len: 15; CDR3aa: CASSGGSFGGYEQYF